This T cell receptor (beta chain) was sequenced during a study of cytomegalovirus exposure and HLA in healthy donors (dated by TCRdb to 2015 to 2018). In terms of the full investigation: In an earlier analysis of around 540 of the donors, 276 Gb of sequence data and approximately 120 million unique TCR beta sequences from about 179 million T cells were reported. Rather than using new phenotypic data, the later analysis identified candidate immune exposures from TCR beta sequences and from how often those sequences occurred across donors. Four or five DR-DQ haplotypes were treated as single units for association and clustering because of strong linkage in the cohort. A later analysis re-examined previously published TCR beta repertoires from roughly 650 donors and added high-resolution HLA genotyping to investigate patterns of TCR occurrence. The study used immunosequencing to profile the T cell repertoires of approximately 630 subjects and linked those repertoires to cytomegalovirus serostatus. To predict cytomegalovirus infection status, the study combined high-throughput TCR immunosequencing, statistical association of individual TCRs with disease status, and machine learning. Both class I and class II loci were covered by HLA typing, at four-digit resolution. Among the roughly 410 genotyped donors, approximately 81% belonged to the genetic ancestry cluster associated with self-reported Caucasian donors. Besides the first cohort of more than 650 subjects, a separate validation cohort made up of 95 to 150 different subjects was used. An early release that covered fewer than 800 HLA-typed donors contained around 300 gigabases of sequencing data and 80 million or so unique TCR sequences. Donor age, sex, ethnicity and CMV serostatus were compiled together with the repertoire data. On average, approximately 250,000 unique TCR beta nucleotide sequences were sequenced per donor among some 430 genotyped donors of the cohort, with roughly 18% of those sequences being non-productive. A later genetic analysis used genome-wide SNP genotypes for about 55% of the 666 donors, treating that subset as a discovery cohort. The study was designed to test whether signatures of past pathogen exposure could be identified by cataloging public T cell receptors. Typing coverage differed by locus: A, B, C, DRB1 and DQB1 were typed in about 620-630 donors, DQA1 in around 500, DPA1 in 600 to 610, and DPB1 in 450 to 480. An earlier analysis of some 500 of the donors used high-throughput TCR beta sequencing to judge whether each TCR beta V gene segment behaved as functional or pseudogenic. Every repertoire in the discovery cohort had been generated on one and the same sequencing platform. The research as a whole found: Correlated functional status among segregating V segments might be attributable to linkage disequilibrium, but an unknown experimental factor could not be ruled out. In vitro tests confirmed that a few of the cytomegalovirus-associated TCR beta chains recognize cytomegalovirus antigens. A later genetic analysis associated a missense DCLRE1C variant with V-gene and J-gene trimming of TCR beta chains, and an independent cohort replicated the association. CMV serostatus was the only immune exposure information available for the cohort. About 17 rarely observed V segments, including chromosome 9 orphons, were excluded from the earlier analysis of several hundred of the donors because counts were too low. A total of 164 TCR beta chains were listed by the study as associated with cytomegalovirus. In an earlier analysis of 500 to 650 of the donors, most TCR beta V segments appeared in productive rearrangements about 87% or about 30% of the time, broadly matching IMGT annotations. In a later genetic analysis, fewer N-insertions in productive TCRs were reported among donors in an Asian-associated ancestry cluster than the roughly 700-donor mean. Because some donors lacked HLA typing at each locus, the association tests relied only on the typed subset. Assigning TCR associations to individual alleles was difficult when HLA alleles, especially DR and DQ, strongly co-occurred. According to a later analysis, most CMV-associated TCR beta chains appeared to be HLA-restricted, and the HLA associations seemed to be driven largely by CMV exposure. Most TCR sequences were observed very rarely across donors, whereas some public TCRs were present in many individuals. In a later analysis, HLA-associated TCR beta chains were found to be more clonally expanded and to have lower generation probabilities than equally common non-associated chains. According to a later analysis, parvovirus B19, influenza, CMV and Epstein-Barr virus appeared linked to several top co-occurrence clusters. Sequencing depth was assumed to be roughly uniform across donors in the presence/absence analyses, though that assumption may not hold. Some IMGT-functional V segments, including TRBV6-2 and TRBV6-3, could not be distinguished by the 87-base-pair reads and were therefore excluded. Specific HLA alleles were associated with around 18,000 TCR beta sequences at a false discovery rate of 0.05 in a later analysis. It was suggested by the authors that the approach could potentially be generalized to other disease states and immunological phenotypes. A further reported finding was that TCR beta sequences accurately predicted the HLA-A and HLA-B alleles for most subjects in the first cohort. A group of highly shared sequence variants was considered likely to be a technical artifact of the sequencing pipeline. According to a later analysis, TCR association rates differed among HLA loci, with DRB1 alleles showing the most associated TCRs and HLA-C alleles showing the fewest. The cohort was sequenced for TCR beta chains only, and without alpha or paired-chain data the features that could be detected were limited. Cytomegalovirus status was reported to be diagnosed by the classifier with high specificity and sensitivity in both the original and validation cohorts.

The cohort comprised 666 healthy bone marrow donors. Cohort members were all nominally healthy when sampled, although unrecorded immune exposures were likely present. The donor tested CMV seropositive and was one of the 289 seropositive cohort members. Each donor provided a peripheral blood sample, and peripheral blood mononuclear cells were used for TCR beta sequencing. The Qiagen DNeasy Blood Extraction Kit was used to extract genomic DNA from the blood cell samples. A word on this clone: Its antigen target is currently unknown. No base quality values were provided; no much bigger clone lies one nucleotide off.

The method was the immunoSEQ multiplex PCR assay. The multiplex PCR relied on a mix of 60 forward primers for TCR Vbeta segments and 13 reverse primers for TCR Jbeta segments. The CDR3 region of rearranged TCR beta genes was amplified from genomic DNA with a multiplex PCR assay. Amplified TCR beta libraries were sequenced as 87-base-pair reads on the Illumina HiSeq System. As for how the authors treated the data: Across the 670 or so repertoires, a later analysis counted about 81 million unique TCR beta chains, roughly 11 million of which were shared by at least two donors. A nearest-neighbor algorithm error-corrected the raw reads and collapsed the reads into unique sequences, merging closely related sequences to remove PCR and sequencing errors. V, D and J gene segments were assigned by aligning CDR3 sequences to IMGT reference sequences. For a sequence to be retained, at least a six-nucleotide match to both a V gene segment and a J gene segment was required. A rearrangement was called productive if the CDR3 had no stop codons and remained in frame with V and J, and every other rearrangement was called non-productive. Following IMGT convention, CDR3 was defined as the stretch from the second conserved V-encoded cysteine to the conserved J-encoded phenylalanine. Sequences without an unambiguous match to a single V gene segment were excluded from the earlier analysis of a few hundred of the donors. In an earlier analysis of approximately 590 of the donors, a V segment was called functional when productive rearrangements were above 56.7%, and segregating when the standard deviation between donors exceeded 5%. To diagnose cytomegalovirus status from the catalog of TCR beta chain sequences, a statistical classification framework was built. A later analysis assigned V and J genes by comparing TCR nucleotide sequences with IMGT/GENE-DB human TR gene sequences. A later analysis assigned CDR3 sequences and most-parsimonious VDJ recombination scenarios with the TCRdist pipeline. In a later analysis, each TCR beta chain was defined by its CDR3 amino acid sequence together with its V-gene family, and reads without a unique V-gene family were excluded. In a later analysis, some 600 highly shared, low-generation-probability nucleotide sequences were removed to address suspected cross-contamination and a sequencing artifact. In a later analysis, a clonal expansion index for each public chain was calculated from normalized within-repertoire ranks of inferred template counts. Generation probabilities in a later analysis came from a VDJ recombination model fitted to out-of-frame rearrangements, and those results were checked against IGoR. In a later analysis, hypergeometric tests were used to score TCR-TCR, TCR-HLA and TCR-CMV co-occurrence, with a repertoire-size bias correction applied to TCR pairs. To estimate false discovery rates, a later analysis permuted the HLA or CMV assignments 20 times. In a later analysis, co-occurring TCRs were grouped using DBSCAN, with TCRdist sequence similarity added in when clustering inside HLA-allele-positive subsets. Repertoires with fewer than 30,000 or more than 120,000 public chains were left out of co-occurrence clustering, as were about 5 repertoires with anomalous nucleotide sharing. The source is immuneACCESS, and TCRdb retained only in-frame sequences with V and J called. Part of the clones is not carried over; for the studies checked, unresolved V genes explain less than half of this, and the remainder is unexplained. That table gives V, J and clone size, and the DNA gave D and trimming. For this sample there are roughly 84,000 clones; more than 60% appear just once. Together, the top ten hold 5.5% to 7% of the sample.

The CDR3 covers 13 residues, taking in both the cysteine and the phenylalanine. Only the CDR3 portion is preserved as DNA: 39 bases, with reading frame beginning at the first base. Unmatched junction bases come to 4, with V trimmed by 6 bases and J by 6 bases. Based on the germline V gene, the CDR1 and CDR2 sequences are SGHVS and FQNEAQ. The source material was PBMCs. The receptor comes from a male donor in good health and CMV-seropositive. The chain employs TRBV7-8 and TRBJ2-3, with 9 bases in between that match TRBD2. The DNA sequence is as follows: TGTGCCAGCAGTTCGGCGGGAGGGGATACGCAGTATTTT. Its product reads: CASSSAGGDTQYF.